The present T cell receptor (beta chain) was sequenced within a study of response to subunit inactivated influenza vaccine. Study results and limitations: The authors put forward the suggestion that each seasonal influenza vaccination may bring in only a limited number of new T cells.

A remark on this clonotype: Its antigen is unidentified.

TCRdb fed the RT-PCR reads into MiXCR, producing one record per CDR3 protein. The data contain hundreds of thousands of distinct CDR3 sequences, approximately 12% of them singletons. The germline V gene has CDR1 MRHNA and CDR2 SNTAGT. The ends lost 5 bases at V and 3 bases at J; junction bases unmatched: 26. CDR3 length equals 22 residues. The TCR sequence derives from a man aged 45-65 years who received an inactivated influenza vaccine. This rearrangement joins TRBV6-4 to TRBJ2-1, with TRBD1 matching 9 bases. Sequencing used PBMCs from blood, obtained on the day of vaccination. The CDR3, as DNA: TGTGCCAGCAGTCCGACAGGGGGTTCGGCTAGCGTTCATTTCGCCTACTACAATGAGCAGTTCTTC. It is translated as CASSPTGGSASVHFAYYNEQFF.